The clone carrying this T cell receptor (beta chain) was recorded many times. The antigen is unknown. For TCRbeta, the library was prepared with unique molecular identifiers. MiXCR was run by TCRdb on the PCR reads, yielding one entry per CDR3 protein. The table shows around 94,000 distinct CDR3 sequences, with 7% to 8% occurring only once. The data derive from a study of T-cell reconstitution after alpha-beta-depleted transplantation in children. The CDR3 runs 15 residues. Germline values: CDR1 MRHNA, CDR2 SNTAGT. V shed 3 bases and J 1 base; nucleotides not matched to a gene: 3. Overall study findings and caveats: Reportedly, alpha-beta T cells present about two months post-transplant originated from several hundred expanded clones of graft origin. T-cell counts and diversity were attributed mostly to newly produced T cells one year after transplant.

V is TRBV6-4 and J is TRBJ2-5; TRBD2 matches at 9 bases. Material: PBMCs, obtained before TCRalphabeta/CD19-depleted stem cell transplant. The source of this sequence is a boy between 2 and 10 years old with acute lymphoblastic leukemia, due to receive a stem cell transplant. The CDR3 DNA sequence: TGTGCCAGCAGTGAGGGAGCGGGGGGCCAAGAGACCCAGTACTTC. The encoded protein is CASSEGAGGQETQYF.